The 28 T cell receptor beta chains listed next were all sequenced from one sample in a study of OX40 agonist ivuxolimab in advanced cancers. The protocol was immunoSEQ multiplex PCR, while the TCRdb copy is restricted to in-frame clones and leaves out a portion. The sample includes just over 20,000 clones, more than 65% seen only once; the top ten take roughly 9%. Sequenced here: CD4+ or CD8+ T cells sorted from blood, sampled in a trial of the OX40 agonist ivuxolimab. These receptors all come from an adult with an advanced solid tumor such as melanoma, head and neck, liver or kidney cancer.

This chain uses TRBV6-6 with TRBJ1-1; 8 bases are a match to TRBD1. CDR1 and CDR2 from the germline V gene are MNHNY and SVGAGI (reference sequence). The V segment lost 4 bases and the J segment 3 bases; nucleotides outside the gene matches: 10. The CDR3 is 16 amino acids. The CDR3 region has the DNA TGTGCCAGCAGTTTCGCCAGGGGGCGGGGGGACACTGAAGCTTTCTTT. Protein: CASSFARGRGDTEAFF.

The J gene is TRBJ2-5, the V gene TRBV7-9, with a possible D match to TRBD2 (7 bases). V was cut by 3 bases and J by 5 bases, with 10 bases left in between. This CDR3 region has 13 residues. Germline loops: CDR1 SEHNR, CDR2 FQNEAQ (reference sequence). The CDR3 DNA sequence: TGTGCCAGCAGCTTCGGGGGGCAGGAGACCCAGTACTTC. Protein product: CASSFGGQETQYF.

This chain joins TRBV14 and TRBJ2-6; no clear D gene. Germline V gives CDR1 SGHDN, CDR2 FVKESK. The CDR3 extends over 17 amino acids. The V gene lost 1 base and the J gene lost 0 bases, with 10 bases spanning the gap. CDR3 sequence reads: CASSQVGWDSGANVLTF. For the CDR3, the DNA is TGTGCCAGCAGCCAAGTCGGGTGGGACTCTGGGGCCAACGTCCTGACTTTC. Full variable domain (outside the CDR3, taken from reference TRBV14 and TRBJ2-6): EAGVTQFPSHSVIEKGQTVTLRCDPISGHDNLYWYRRVMGKEIKFLLHFVKESKQDESGMPNNRFLAERTGGTYSTLKVQPAELEDSGVYFCASSQVGWDSGANVLTFGAGSRLTVL.

The genes are TRBV5-6 and TRBJ2-1, with TRBD2 identical over 11 bases. Germline V lookup: CDR1 SGHDT, CDR2 YYEEEE. V lost 1 base, J lost 1 base, and 4 bases stayed unmatched. The length of the CDR3 is 17 residues. CDR3: CASSLRASGGSYNEQFF. CDR3 DNA: TGTGCCAGCAGCTTGAGGGCTAGCGGGGGGTCCTACAATGAGCAGTTCTTC.

The rearrangement uses TRBV6-5 and TRBJ1-2; perhaps TRBD1 as D (5 bases). The CDR3 is 12 amino acids. Germline V gene sequence: CDR1 MNHEY, CDR2 SVGAGI. Trimming stripped 7 bases from V and 8 bases from J, with 14 bases between. The CDR3 DNA is TGTGCCAGCACCCAGACTGGGGCCGGCTACACCTTC. This translates into CASTQTGAGYTF.

To note about this clone: The sample contains more than one DNA sequence encoding this CDR3. The chain couples TRBV9 to TRBJ2-5; no reliable D call. CDR1 SGDLS and CDR2 YYNGEE come from the germline V gene. The CDR3 runs 13 residues. With 0 bases removed from V and 5 bases from J, the gap between germline ends came to 8 bases. This CDR3 reads CASSVARSETQYF. The CDR3 DNA follows: TGTGCCAGCAGCGTAGCTCGGTCGGAGACCCAGTACTTC.

The chain joins TRBV27 to TRBJ2-7; 10 bases line up with TRBD1. The CDR3 runs to 14 residues. The J segment lost 6 bases and the V segment lost 7 bases, leaving 9 bases of the junction unmatched. Germline V gene lookup returns CDR1 MNHEY and CDR2 SMNVEV (reference sequence). The CDR3 sequence: CASTPGTGAGEQYF. CDR3 DNA sequence: TGTGCCAGCACCCCCGGGACAGGGGCTGGCGAGCAGTACTTC.

The chain carries TRBV30 and TRBJ1-4; TRBD1 is a possible D gene (5 bases). Trimming left V 2 bases short and J 8 bases short, with 15 bases between. There are 14 residues in the CDR3. CDR1 and CDR2 from the germline V gene are GTSNPN and SVGIG (reference sequence). The CDR3 DNA sequence: TGTGCCTGGAGTATGGGGACGGTAGGAGAAAAACTGTTTTTT. It encodes CAWSMGTVGEKLFF.

CDR3: CASSLDWTGNTEAFF. DNA for the CDR3: TGCGCCAGCAGCTTGGACTGGACAGGGAACACTGAAGCTTTCTTT. This rearrangement joins TRBV5-1 to TRBJ1-1; 7 bases fit TRBD1. This CDR3 contains 15 residues. V lost 0 bases, J lost 1 base, and 3 bases stayed unmatched. Per germline, CDR1 SGHRS and CDR2 YFSETQ. The whole variable domain, remainder taken from reference TRBV5-1 and TRBJ1-1, is KAGVTQTPRYLIKTRGQQVTLSCSPISGHRSVSWYQQTPGQGLQFLFEYFSETQRNKGNFPGRFSGRQFSNSRSEMNVSTLELGDSALYLCASSLDWTGNTEAFFGQGTRLTVV.

The J gene is TRBJ1-1, the V gene TRBV6-5, with D perhaps TRBD1 (5 bases). The CDR3 contains 13 residues. Germline V CDR1 and CDR2: MNHEY, SVGAGI. Trimming left V 4 bases short and J 5 bases short, with 11 bases between. CDR3 nucleotide sequence: TGTGCCAGCAGTTTAACCAGGGTTACTGAAGCTTTCTTT. It translates to CASSLTRVTEAFF.

The table lists this clone with a few counts. CDR3 bases: TGTGCCAGCAGCTTAGATAACGGGGGCGGCTACGAGCAGTACTTC. Translation gives CASSLDNGGGYEQYF. This chain connects TRBV11-2 to TRBJ2-7; D assignment may be TRBD1 or TRBD2 (6 bases each). Trimming cost V 0 bases and J 3 bases, with 12 bases left between them. CDR3 size: 15 residues. From germline, CDR1 is SGHAT and CDR2 FQNNGV.

The V call is TRBV7-8, the J call TRBJ1-1; 12 bases line up with TRBD1. The CDR3 runs to 17 residues. Germline V CDR1 and CDR2: SGHVS, FQNEAQ. The V and J ends lost 1 base and 5 bases, in that order; junction bases with no gene match: 8. The CDR3 sequence: CASSLVGTGGVGTEAFF. The CDR3 DNA reads TGTGCCAGCAGCTTAGTAGGGACAGGGGGCGTCGGGACTGAAGCTTTCTTT.

The chain has TRBV5-4 and TRBJ1-2; 11 positions match TRBD1. Trimming cost V 0 bases and J 1 base; bases outside gene matches: 2. Germline assignment: CDR1 SGHNT and CDR2 YYREEE (reference sequence). This CDR3 has 16 amino acids. This chain's CDR3 is CASSLAGTGGNYGYTF. The CDR3 DNA is TGTGCCAGCAGCTTGGCCGGGACAGGGGGTAACTATGGCTACACCTTC.

This clone occurred a few times. The V and J genes are TRBV21-1 and TRBJ2-2; TRBD2, the table's D call, lacks a check against the DNA. TRBV21-1 is classified as a pseudogene. The CDR3 extends over 16 amino acids. In nucleotides, the CDR3 is TGTGCCAGCACCCTCGACGGTGGGGGGTGCACCGGGGAGCTGTTTTTT. This translates into CASTLDGGGCTGELFF.

This chain connects TRBV6-6 to TRBJ2-7; 7 bases map to TRBD1. Unmatched junction bases numbered 8, after V lost 5 bases and J lost 1 base. The CDR3 contains 15 residues. Germline CDR1 reads MNHNY; CDR2 reads SVGAGI (reference sequence). The CDR3 sequence is CASSGRTGFSYEQYF. The CDR3 region has the DNA TGTGCCAGCAGTGGTCGGACAGGATTTTCCTACGAGCAGTACTTC.

This clone occurred once. The chain has TRBV6-1 and TRBJ1-1, with TRBD1 identical over 8 bases. V shed 5 bases and J 5 bases; nucleotides not matched to a gene: 10. Germline CDR1 reads MNHNS; CDR2 reads SASEGT. The CDR3 sequence is 15 residues long. The CDR3 region has the DNA TGTGCCAGCAGTCAATTTGGACAGGGAGGAACTGAAGCTTTCTTT. It specifies CASSQFGQGGTEAFF.

The chain has TRBV7-3 and TRBJ2-1; 9 positions match TRBD2. J gave up 7 bases and V 3 bases, and 7 bases lay outside the gene matches. Germline lookup yields CDR1 SGHTA and CDR2 FQGTGA. The CDR3 covers 15 residues. CDR3 coding DNA: TGTGCCAGCAGCTTGAAGCGGGGGGAGACGAATGAGCAGTTCTTC. Its protein is CASSLKRGETNEQFF. Supplemented by reference TRBV7-3 and TRBJ2-1, the full variable domain reads GAGVSQTPSNKVTEKGKYVELRCDPISGHTALYWYRQSLGQGPEFLIYFQGTGAADDSGLPNDRFFAVRPEGSVSTLKIQRTERGDSAVYLCASSLKRGETNEQFFGPGTRLTVL.

J is TRBJ1-5 and V is TRBV6-5, with D unclear. From germline, CDR1 is MNHEY and CDR2 SVGAGI. This CDR3 is 15 amino acids long. V was cut by 2 bases and J by 1 base, with 9 bases left in between. The chain's CDR3 is CASSYKGPSNQPQHF. In nucleotides, the CDR3 is TGTGCCAGCAGTTACAAGGGTCCAAGCAATCAGCCCCAGCATTTT.

This clone was seen only a few times. The V and J genes are TRBV7-2 and TRBJ1-1; tentatively, D is TRBD1 (5 bases). Germline CDR1 reads SGHTA; CDR2 reads FQGNSA. CDR3 length: 14 amino acids. V gave up 5 bases and J gave up 1 base, with 11 bases separating them. As DNA, the CDR3 is TGTGCCAGCAGCGGAGGGGTTGCGAACACTGAAGCTTTCTTT. Translation: CASSGGVANTEAFF. Complete variable domain (other parts from reference TRBV7-2 and TRBJ1-1): GAGVSQSPSNKVTEKGKDVELRCDPISGHTALYWYRQSLGQGLEFLIYFQGNSAPDKSGLPSDRFSAERTGGSVSTLTIQRTQQEDSAVYLCASSGGVANTEAFFGQGTRLTVV.

In DNA, the CDR3 is TGTGCCAGCAGCTTGGGAGGGTTTGAGACTTTCTTT. Protein sequence: CASSLGGFETFF. The rearrangement links TRBV5-6 to TRBJ1-1, with D hard to call. The CDR3 covers 12 residues. Germline values: CDR1 SGHDT, CDR2 YYEEEE. V was pared by 0 bases and J by 12 bases, with 12 bases between.

This chain connects TRBV2 to TRBJ1-4; D not resolved. Germline lookup yields CDR1 SNHLY and CDR2 FYNNEI. The CDR3 has 15 residues. Trimming pared 6 bases from V and 5 bases from J, leaving 16 bases between. CDR3 residues: CASRGQPGTNEKLFF. The CDR3, as DNA: TGTGCCAGCAGGGGTCAGCCGGGCACCAATGAAAAACTGTTTTTT.

The chain employs TRBV5-5 and TRBJ1-2; D remains ambiguous. This CDR3 is built from 13 residues. The V end was cut by 5 bases, the J end by 8 bases, with 16 bases between. Germline V gene lookup returns CDR1 SGHKS and CDR2 YYEKEE (reference sequence). CDR3 loop: CASSWAMEWGYTF. As DNA, the CDR3 is TGTGCCAGCAGTTGGGCGATGGAGTGGGGCTACACCTTC.

The rearrangement uses TRBV6-6 and TRBJ1-2; D is uncertain. The CDR3 extends over 13 amino acids. The V and J ends lost 4 bases and 4 bases respectively, with 10 bases between them. Germline CDR1 MNHNY, CDR2 SVGAGI (reference sequence). CDR3 sequence reads: CASSSGVGYGYTF. CDR3 DNA: TGTGCCAGCAGTTCTGGGGTAGGCTATGGCTACACCTTC.

The chain carries TRBV5-5 and TRBJ2-5, with TRBD1 identical over 8 bases. This CDR3 has 14 residues. With 4 bases clipped from V and 4 bases from J, the junction kept 6 bases outside the gene matches. Germline-derived CDR1 and CDR2 are SGHKS and YYEKEE (reference sequence). This chain's CDR3 is CASSPTTGAETQYF. The CDR3 DNA is TGTGCCAGCAGCCCTACGACAGGGGCAGAGACCCAGTACTTC.

This clone was seen only once. V usage is TRBV6-5 and J usage is TRBJ1-1; D remains ambiguous. V was clipped by 2 bases and J by 3 bases, with 10 bases between them. Germline V gene data show CDR1 as MNHEY and CDR2 as SVGAGI. This CDR3 is built from 14 residues. The CDR3 nucleotides are TGTGCCAGCAGTTACGACCGGGCAGACACTGAAGCTTTCTTT. This translates into CASSYDRADTEAFF.

This clone has only a few counts. The CDR3, as DNA: TGTGCCAGCAGGAGGGGAGGCGAGCAGTACTTC. Translation: CASRRGGEQYF. V and J are TRBV6-1 and TRBJ2-7; a possible D gene is TRBD2 (6 bases). The V and J ends lost 6 bases and 6 bases respectively, with 9 bases between them. CDR3 length: 11 amino acids. Germline assignment: CDR1 MNHNS and CDR2 SASEGT.

This chain links TRBV5-1 with TRBJ1-1, with TRBD1 matching over 9 bases. With V trimmed by 4 bases and J by 1 base, 11 bases remained unmatched. The germline gives CDR1 SGHRS, CDR2 YFSETQ. The CDR3 contains 17 residues. CDR3 sequence: CASSIRPGTGKNTEAFF. The CDR3, as DNA: TGCGCCAGCAGCATACGTCCCGGGACAGGGAAGAACACTGAAGCTTTCTTT.

V usage is TRBV29-1 and J usage is TRBJ2-7, with D possibly TRBD1 on 6 matching bases. CDR1 and CDR2 from the germline V gene are SQVTM and ANQGSEA. CDR3 size: 14 residues. V was cut by 3 bases and J by 0 bases, with 12 bases left in between. This CDR3 reads CSVDLQGHSYEQYF. In nucleotides, the CDR3 is TGCAGCGTTGACCTTCAGGGGCACTCCTACGAGCAGTACTTC.